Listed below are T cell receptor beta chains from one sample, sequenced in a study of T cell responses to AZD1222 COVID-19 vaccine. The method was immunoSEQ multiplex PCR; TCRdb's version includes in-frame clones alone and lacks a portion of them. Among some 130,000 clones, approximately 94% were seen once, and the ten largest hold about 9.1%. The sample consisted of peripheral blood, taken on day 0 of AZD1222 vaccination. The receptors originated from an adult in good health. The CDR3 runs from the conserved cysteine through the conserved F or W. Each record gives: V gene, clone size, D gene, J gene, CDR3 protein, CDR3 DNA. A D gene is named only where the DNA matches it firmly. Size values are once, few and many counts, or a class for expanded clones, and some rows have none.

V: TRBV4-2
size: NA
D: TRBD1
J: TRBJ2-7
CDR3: CASSQGGGLYYEQYF
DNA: TGTGCCAGCAGCCAAGGAGGGGGCCTTTACTACGAGCAGTACTTC

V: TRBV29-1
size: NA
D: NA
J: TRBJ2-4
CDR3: CSAAPRAKNIQYF
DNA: TGCAGCGCTGCGCCCAGAGCCAAAAACATTCAGTACTTC

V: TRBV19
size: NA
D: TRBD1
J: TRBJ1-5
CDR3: CASSTSRTGAYQPQHF
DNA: TGTGCCAGTAGTACCTCCCGGACAGGGGCATATCAGCCCCAGCATTTT

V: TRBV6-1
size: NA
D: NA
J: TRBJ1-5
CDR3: CASSEQLRNQPQHF
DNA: TGTGCCAGCAGTGAGCAACTTCGCAATCAGCCCCAGCATTTT

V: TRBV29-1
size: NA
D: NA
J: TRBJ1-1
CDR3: CSANENTEAFF
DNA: TGCAGTGCTAATGAGAACACTGAAGCTTTCTTT

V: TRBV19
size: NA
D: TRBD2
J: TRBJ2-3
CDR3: CASKGLAGGQGGTDTQYF
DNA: TGTGCCAGTAAAGGACTAGCGGGGGGGCAGGGAGGCACAGATACGCAGTATTTT

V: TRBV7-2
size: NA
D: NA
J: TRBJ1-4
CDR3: CASSSGTRVEKLFF
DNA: TGTGCCAGCAGCTCCGGGACCAGGGTTGAAAAACTGTTTTTT

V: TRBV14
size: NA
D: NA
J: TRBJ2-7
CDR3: CASSSPMKGDYEQYF
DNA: TGTGCCAGCAGCTCCCCAATGAAAGGCGACTACGAGCAGTACTTC

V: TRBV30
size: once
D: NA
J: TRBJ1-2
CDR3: CAWSSGSYGYTF
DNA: TGTGCCTGGAGTTCGGGCAGCTATGGCTACACCTTC

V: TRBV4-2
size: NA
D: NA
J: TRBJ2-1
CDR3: CASSQETYNEQFF
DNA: TGTGCCAGCAGCCAAGAAACCTACAATGAGCAGTTCTTC

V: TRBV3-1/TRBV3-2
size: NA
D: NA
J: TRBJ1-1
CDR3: CASSQEVVLQSAEAFF
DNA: TGTGCCAGCAGCCAAGAGGTGGTCTTACAATCGGCTGAAGCTTTCTTT

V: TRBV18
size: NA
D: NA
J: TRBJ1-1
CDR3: CASSPSMENTEAFF
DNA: TGTGCCAGCTCACCCAGCATGGAGAACACTGAAGCTTTCTTT

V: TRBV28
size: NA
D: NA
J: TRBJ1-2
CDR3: CASSRVTATTSRGYTF
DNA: TGTGCCAGCAGTCGGGTGACAGCCACCACGTCCCGAGGCTACACCTTC

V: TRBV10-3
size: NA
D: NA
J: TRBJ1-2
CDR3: CAISDEQIYGYTF
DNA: TGTGCCATCAGTGATGAACAGATATATGGCTACACCTTC

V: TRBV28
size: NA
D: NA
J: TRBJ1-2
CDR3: CASRSDDYGYTF
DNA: TGTGCCAGCAGATCTGATGACTATGGCTACACCTTC

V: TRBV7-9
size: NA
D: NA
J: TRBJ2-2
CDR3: CASSPPSGTGELFF
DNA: TGTGCCAGCAGCCCACCCTCCGGCACCGGGGAGCTGTTTTTT

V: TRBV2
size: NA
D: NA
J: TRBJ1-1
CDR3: CASSVGVGAFF
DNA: TGTGCCAGCAGTGTCGGGGTTGGAGCTTTCTTT

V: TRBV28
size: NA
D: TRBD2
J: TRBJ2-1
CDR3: CASSLVAGGGEQFF
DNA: TGTGCCAGCAGTTTGGTAGCGGGGGGCGGTGAGCAGTTCTTC

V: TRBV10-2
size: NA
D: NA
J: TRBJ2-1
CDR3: CASSERWGSSYNEQFF
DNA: TGCGCCAGCAGTGAGAGGTGGGGGAGCTCCTACAATGAGCAGTTCTTC

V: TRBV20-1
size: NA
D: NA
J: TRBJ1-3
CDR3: CSASSGTGNTIYF
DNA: TGCAGTGCTAGTTCAGGGACCGGAAACACCATATATTTT

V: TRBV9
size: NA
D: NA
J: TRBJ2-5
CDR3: CASSVANGVETQYF
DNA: TGTGCCAGCAGCGTAGCGAACGGTGTCGAGACCCAGTACTTC

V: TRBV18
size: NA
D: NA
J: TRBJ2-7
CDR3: CASSPRQGRYEQYF
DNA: TGTGCCAGCTCACCACGGCAGGGACGATACGAGCAGTACTTC

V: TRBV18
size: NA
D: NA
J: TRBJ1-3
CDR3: CASSPGDVSGNTIYF
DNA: TGTGCCAGCTCACCAGGGGATGTCTCTGGAAACACCATATATTTT

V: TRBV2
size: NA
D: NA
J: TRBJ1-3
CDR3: CASSDLGNTIYF
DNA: TGTGCCAGCAGTGACCTGGGAAACACCATATATTTT

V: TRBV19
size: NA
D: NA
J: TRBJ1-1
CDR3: CAINQGLGTEAFF
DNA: TGTGCCATCAACCAGGGGCTGGGCACTGAAGCTTTCTTT

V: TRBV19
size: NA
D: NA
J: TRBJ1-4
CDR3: CASRDWTDYNEKLFF
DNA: TGTGCCAGTAGGGATTGGACAGACTATAATGAAAAACTGTTTTTT

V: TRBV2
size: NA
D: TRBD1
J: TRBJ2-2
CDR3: CASSERGQGFDTGELFF
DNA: TGTGCCAGCAGTGAAAGGGGACAGGGGTTTGACACCGGGGAGCTGTTTTTT

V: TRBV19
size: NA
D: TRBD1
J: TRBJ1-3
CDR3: CASSIGTAGGFQNTIYF
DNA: TGTGCCAGTAGTATAGGGACGGCAGGGGGATTTCAGAACACCATATATTTT

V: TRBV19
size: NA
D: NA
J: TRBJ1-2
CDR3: CASSWTANYGYTF
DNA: TGTGCCAGTAGTTGGACAGCTAACTATGGCTACACCTTC

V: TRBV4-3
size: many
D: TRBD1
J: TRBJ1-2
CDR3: CASSQSLGQGHGYTF
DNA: TGCGCCAGCAGCCAAAGTCTTGGACAGGGTCATGGCTACACCTTC

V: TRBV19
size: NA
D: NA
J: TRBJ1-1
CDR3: CASSISWDGNTEAFF
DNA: TGTGCCAGTAGTATCTCTTGGGATGGGAACACTGAAGCTTTCTTT

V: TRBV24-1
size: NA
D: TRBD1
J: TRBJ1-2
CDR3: CATSAAGTGSGNYGYTF
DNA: TGTGCCACCAGCGCGGCCGGGACAGGGTCAGGGAACTATGGCTACACCTTC

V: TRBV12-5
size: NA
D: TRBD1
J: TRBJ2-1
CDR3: CASGSGQGPLEVYNEQFF
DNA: TGTGCTAGTGGTTCTGGACAGGGACCGTTGGAGGTATACAATGAGCAGTTCTTC

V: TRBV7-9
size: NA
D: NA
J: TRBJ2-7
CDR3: CASSLTGPYEQYF
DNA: TGTGCCAGCAGCTTAACAGGGCCTTACGAGCAGTACTTC

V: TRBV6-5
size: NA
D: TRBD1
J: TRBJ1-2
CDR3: CASSYGTGSYGYTF
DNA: TGTGCCAGCAGTTATGGGACAGGTTCCTATGGCTACACCTTC

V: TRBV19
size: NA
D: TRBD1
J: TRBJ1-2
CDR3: CASSPRTGFSGYTF
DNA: TGTGCCAGTAGTCCACGGACAGGGTTTAGCGGCTACACCTTC